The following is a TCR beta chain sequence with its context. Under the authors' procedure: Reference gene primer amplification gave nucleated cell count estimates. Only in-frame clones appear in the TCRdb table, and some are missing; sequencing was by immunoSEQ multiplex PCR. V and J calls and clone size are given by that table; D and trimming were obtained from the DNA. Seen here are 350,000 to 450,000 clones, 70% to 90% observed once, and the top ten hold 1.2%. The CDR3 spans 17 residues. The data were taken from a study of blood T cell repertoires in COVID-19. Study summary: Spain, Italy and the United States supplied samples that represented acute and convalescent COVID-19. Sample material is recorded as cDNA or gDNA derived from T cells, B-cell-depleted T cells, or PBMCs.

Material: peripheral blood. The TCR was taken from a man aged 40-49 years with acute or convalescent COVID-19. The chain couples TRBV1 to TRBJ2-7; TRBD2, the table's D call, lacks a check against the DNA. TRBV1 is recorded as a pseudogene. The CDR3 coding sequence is TGCACCAGCAGCCAAGATCTTCTTGGGCGGGGGCCCTACGAGCAGTACTTC. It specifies CTSSQDLLGRGPYEQYF.